These 32 T cell receptor beta chains came from one sample sequenced in a study of blood T cell repertoires in COVID-19. The data were produced by immunoSEQ multiplex PCR, yet TCRdb's version contains in-frame clones alone and is incomplete. The sample lists more than 120,000 clones, about 80% occurring once. The material sequenced was peripheral blood. These TCRs come from a human donor in a cohort sampled during active COVID-19.

V is TRBV11-2 and J is TRBJ2-3; no clear D. V shed 5 bases and J shed 2 bases, with 14 bases lying between them. CDR1 and CDR2 from the germline V gene are SGHAT and FQNNGV. The CDR3 length is 15 residues. CDR3 in amino acids: CASSPDMGPTDTQYF. The CDR3 DNA reads as TGTGCCAGCAGCCCAGATATGGGCCCCACAGATACGCAGTATTTT.

V and J are TRBV6-5 and TRBJ2-7; 9 bases match TRBD1. Trimming at V came to 6 bases and at J to 3 bases, leaving 9 bases not matched to a gene. CDR3 length equals 15 residues. CDR1 and CDR2 from the germline V gene are MNHEY and SVGAGI. The CDR3 sequence: CASSRDRVGYYEQYF. The CDR3 coding sequence is TGTGCCAGCAGCAGGGACAGGGTGGGATACTACGAGCAGTACTTC.

This sequence joins TRBV4-1 and TRBJ2-2; 7 nucleotides match TRBD1. Germline CDR1 is MGHRA and CDR2 is YSYEKL. The V and J ends lost 4 bases and 0 bases, in that order; junction bases with no gene match: 8. CDR3 length equals 17 residues. Written as DNA, the CDR3 is TGCGCCAGCAGCCCCCGGTCCGGGACAGCGAACACCGGGGAGCTGTTTTTT. It yields the protein CASSPRSGTANTGELFF.

The V and J genes are TRBV19 and TRBJ2-3; 9 bases agree with TRBD2. Per the germline V gene, CDR1 is LNHDA and CDR2 is SQIVND (reference sequence). The CDR3 consists of 16 residues. Unmatched junction bases numbered 9, after V lost 3 bases and J lost 5 bases. The CDR3 DNA follows: TGTGCCAGTAGTATGCAAAGGACTAGCGTCGGAGATACGCAGTATTTT. Protein product: CASSMQRTSVGDTQYF.

J is TRBJ2-1 and V is TRBV7-9; perhaps TRBD2 as D (6 bases). Germline V CDR1 and CDR2: SEHNR, FQNEAQ (reference sequence). CDR3 length: 16 residues. The V gene lost 3 bases and the J gene lost 3 bases, with 15 bases spanning the gap. CDR3 amino acids: CASSFYFNSGYNEQFF. The DNA for the CDR3 is TGTGCCAGCAGCTTTTACTTTAATAGCGGCTACAATGAGCAGTTCTTC.

This clone was picked up a small number of times. This rearrangement joins TRBV4-1 to TRBJ2-1; 10 bases map to TRBD2. CDR1 and CDR2 (germline): MGHRA, YSYEKL. The junction had 8 bases not matched to a gene; V was cut back by 0 bases and J by 6 bases. This CDR3 has 17 residues. CDR3 nucleotide sequence: TGCGCCAGCAGCCAAGATTTTCCAGCGGGAGGGCCCAATGAGCAGTTCTTC. Its protein product is CASSQDFPAGGPNEQFF.

The chain recombines TRBV7-3 with TRBJ2-3; D possibly corresponds to TRBD2 (7 bases). The CDR3 loop spans 16 amino acids. The V gene's germline CDR1 is SGHTA and CDR2 FQGTGA. Trimming shortened V by 0 bases and J by 2 bases, and 12 bases separated the two germline ends. CDR3 protein: CASSLTGGRDTDTQYF. The CDR3 bases are TGTGCCAGCAGCTTAACGGGGGGGCGCGACACAGATACGCAGTATTTT.

The chain uses TRBV13 and TRBJ2-3; TRBD1 might be the D (5 bases). The V end lost 0 bases, the J end lost 6 bases, and 7 bases lay between the germline ends. The CDR3 is 13 amino acids. Germline lookup yields CDR1 PRHDT and CDR2 FYEKMQ (reference sequence). The CDR3 is CASSLGHRDTQYF. CDR3 DNA sequence: TGTGCCAGCAGCTTAGGTCACAGGGATACGCAGTATTTT.

The CDR3 reads CASSQVPGMFTGELFF. The CDR3 coding sequence is TGTGCCAGCAGCCAAGTCCCAGGGATGTTCACCGGGGAGCTGTTTTTT. The rearrangement joins TRBV3-1 (or the pseudogene TRBV3-2) to TRBJ2-2; perhaps TRBD1 as D (5 bases). The V end was cut by 1 base, the J end by 4 bases, with 13 bases between. Germline lookup yields CDR1 LGHDT and CDR2 YNNKEL (reference sequence). The CDR3 is 16 residues long.

The chain links TRBV10-3 to TRBJ1-4; D is unresolved. Germline CDR1 reads ENHRY; CDR2 reads SYGVKD. This CDR3 is 12 amino acids long. Trimming shortened V by 0 bases and J by 8 bases, and 4 bases separated the two germline ends. The CDR3 region is CAISESREKLFF. The CDR3 DNA is TGTGCCATCAGTGAGTCGAGGGAAAAACTGTTTTTT.

This clone was seen just once. This sequence joins TRBV5-1 and TRBJ1-3; D unclear. The CDR3 extends over 15 amino acids. Trimming took off 0 bases at V and 0 bases at J, with 7 bases between the two ends. Germline CDR1 reads SGHRS; CDR2 reads YFSETQ. This CDR3 reads CASSLAGASGNTIYF. DNA for the CDR3: TGCGCCAGCAGCTTGGCGGGAGCCTCTGGAAACACCATATATTTT.

V usage is TRBV7-9 and J usage is TRBJ2-3, with D uncertain. With 1 base removed from V and 0 bases from J, the gap between germline ends came to 8 bases. Germline CDR1 reads SEHNR; CDR2 reads FQNEAQ (reference sequence). The length of the CDR3 is 15 residues. This chain's CDR3 is CASSLGLLSTDTQYF. The CDR3 DNA follows: TGTGCCAGCAGCTTAGGGCTCCTTAGCACAGATACGCAGTATTTT.

This clone showed up just once. The chain has TRBV18 and TRBJ2-5; D unclear. V was cut by 3 bases and J by 5 bases, with 13 bases left in between. Germline V gene lookup returns CDR1 KGHSH and CDR2 LQKENI. This CDR3 has 14 residues. The CDR3 DNA reads as TGTGCCAGCTCACCGACTGATACAACGGAGACCCAGTACTTC. Protein sequence: CASSPTDTTETQYF.

This chain uses TRBV6-6 with TRBJ2-4, with TRBD1 matching over 7 bases. V dropped 5 bases and J dropped 7; count of bases not matched to a gene: 8. This CDR3 is 14 amino acids long. The germline V gene encodes CDR1 MNHNY and CDR2 SVGAGI (reference sequence). For the CDR3, the DNA is TGTGCCAGCAGTCTACGACAGGGCAGTAACATTCAGTACTTC. This codes for CASSLRQGSNIQYF.

The rearrangement uses TRBV2 and TRBJ2-5; D gene ambiguous. This CDR3 region has 15 residues. V shed 8 bases and J shed 2 bases, with 18 bases lying between them. Germline V gene data show CDR1 as SNHLY and CDR2 as FYNNEI. DNA for the CDR3: TGTGCCAGCTGTTACTTGCGGCAGAAACAAGAGACCCAGTACTTC. This gives the protein CASCYLRQKQETQYF.

In this sample, this clone turned up a few times. This chain connects TRBV2 to TRBJ1-1; 9 nucleotides line up with TRBD1. Losses at the gene ends were 6 bases for V and 4 bases for J; bases not matched to a gene: 6. The germline V gene encodes CDR1 SNHLY and CDR2 FYNNEI. This CDR3 has 14 amino acids. Here the CDR3 DNA reads TGTGCCAGCAGGGCCGGGACAGGGACCACTGAAGCTTTCTTT. The encoded protein is CASRAGTGTTEAFF.

V usage is TRBV4-2 and J usage is TRBJ2-3, with 13 nucleotides matching TRBD2. The CDR3 totals 17 residues. With V trimmed by 4 bases and J by 0 bases, 4 bases remained unmatched. Germline V lookup: CDR1 LGHNA, CDR2 YNFKEQ. This chain's CDR3 is CASSPGTSGTSTDTQYF. The CDR3 DNA reads TGTGCCAGCAGCCCGGGGACTAGCGGGACCAGCACAGATACGCAGTATTTT.

This clone has only a few counts. The rearrangement joins TRBV5-1 to TRBJ1-3; 9 bases line up with TRBD1. This CDR3 is built from 17 residues. Per the germline V gene, CDR1 is SGHRS and CDR2 is YFSETQ. The V segment lost 3 bases and the J segment 3 bases; nucleotides outside the gene matches: 10. CDR3 bases: TGCGCCAGCAGCTCCCTGACAGGGGGAGGTCGTGGAAACACCATATATTTT. Amino acids: CASSSLTGGGRGNTIYF. Full variable domain (missing parts from reference TRBV5-1 and TRBJ1-3): KAGVTQTPRYLIKTRGQQVTLSCSPISGHRSVSWYQQTPGQGLQFLFEYFSETQRNKGNFPGRFSGRQFSNSRSEMNVSTLELGDSALYLCASSSLTGGGRGNTIYFGEGSWLTVV.

This chain uses TRBV2 with TRBJ2-2; 9 positions match TRBD2. CDR3 length: 16 residues. Germline CDR1 is SNHLY and CDR2 is FYNNEI. Trimming cost V 5 bases and J 0 bases; bases outside gene matches: 4. Here the CDR3 reads CASSRLAGTNTGELFF. For the CDR3, the DNA is TGTGCCAGCAGTCGGCTAGCGGGGACGAACACCGGGGAGCTGTTTTTT.

V gene TRBV7-2 combines with J gene TRBJ2-5, with D tentatively TRBD1 (5 bases). V shed 2 bases and J shed 1 base, with 8 bases lying between them. The germline V gene encodes CDR1 SGHTA and CDR2 FQGNSA. This CDR3 has 14 amino acids. The CDR3 DNA is TGTGCCAGCAGCTTAAGACAGTTCCAAGAGACCCAGTACTTC. Protein sequence: CASSLRQFQETQYF.

The V gene is TRBV7-8, the J gene TRBJ2-1; TRBD2 aligns across 8 bases. This CDR3 is built from 15 residues. Trimming cost V 1 base and J 4 bases; bases outside gene matches: 3. Germline loops: CDR1 SGHVS, CDR2 FQNEAQ. The CDR3 loop reads CASSLGSGGYNEQFF. The DNA of the CDR3 is TGTGCCAGCAGCTTAGGCAGCGGGGGTTACAATGAGCAGTTCTTC.

This clone has a single count. The rearrangement uses TRBV7-3 and TRBJ2-2; 10 bases agree with TRBD2. Trimming took 2 bases from V and 5 from J; bases not matched to a gene: 2. Germline-derived CDR1 and CDR2 are SGHTA and FQGTGA. The CDR3 is made up of 15 amino acids. Here the CDR3 reads CASSLGLAETGELFF. CDR3 DNA: TGTGCCAGCAGCTTAGGACTAGCGGAGACCGGGGAGCTGTTTTTT.

The gene calls are TRBV4-2 and TRBJ1-1; 7 bases fit TRBD1. The CDR3 has 16 amino acids. CDR1 is LGHNA and CDR2 is YNFKEQ in the germline V gene. V shed 1 base and J 0 bases; nucleotides not matched to a gene: 5. The DNA for the CDR3 is TGTGCCAGCAGCCAAGTAGACAGGGTAGTGAACACTGAAGCTTTCTTT. Its protein product is CASSQVDRVVNTEAFF.

The chain joins TRBV5-4 to TRBJ1-2; D perhaps matches TRBD1 (6 bases). Trimming removed 0 bases at V and 2 bases at J, with 11 bases between. CDR1 and CDR2 from the germline V gene are SGHNT and YYREEE (reference sequence). The CDR3 loop spans 15 amino acids. Here the CDR3 reads CASSLDRTANYGYTF. The CDR3 nucleotides read TGTGCCAGCAGCTTGGATAGGACAGCCAACTATGGCTACACCTTC.

This chain joins TRBV3-1 (or the pseudogene TRBV3-2) and TRBJ1-2; D perhaps matches TRBD1 (6 bases). The CDR3 runs to 14 residues. CDR1 and CDR2 (germline): LGHDT, YNNKEL (reference sequence). Trimming removed 2 bases at V and 5 bases at J, with 12 bases between. The DNA of the CDR3 is TGTGCCAGCAGCCAACAGGTCAGGGGTTATGGCTACACCTTC. Its translation: CASSQQVRGYGYTF.

The chain has TRBV6-2 or TRBV6-3 and TRBJ2-1; TRBD2 matches 14 bases. The length of the CDR3 is 19 residues. With 2 bases clipped from V and 2 bases from J, the junction kept 8 bases outside the gene matches. Per the germline V gene, CDR1 is MNHEY and CDR2 is SVGEGT. The CDR3 region has the DNA TGTGCCAGCAGTTACCAGCGGACTAGCGGGGGGAGGCCCTACAATGAGCAGTTCTTC. This encodes CASSYQRTSGGRPYNEQFF.

This chain joins TRBV7-9 and TRBJ2-2; no definite D call. The length of the CDR3 is 16 residues. The V gene lost 1 base and the J gene lost 6 bases, with 15 bases spanning the gap. CDR1 and CDR2 from the germline V gene are SEHNR and FQNEAQ (reference sequence). CDR3 DNA: TGTGCCAGCAGCTTAGTGCGCCCCCCGGCGGCCGGGGAGCTGTTTTTT. Its translation is CASSLVRPPAAGELFF.

The V and J genes are TRBV6-5 and TRBJ1-2; TRBD1 agrees at 7 bases. J gave up 7 bases and V 0 bases, and 5 bases lay outside the gene matches. From germline, CDR1 is MNHEY and CDR2 SVGAGI. The CDR3 has 14 amino acids. CDR3 nucleotide sequence: TGTGCCAGCAGTTACTCGACAGGGCAACGTGGCTACACCTTC. It specifies CASSYSTGQRGYTF.

This chain connects TRBV5-1 to TRBJ1-4; 10 nucleotides align to TRBD1. J was trimmed by 10 bases and V by 2 bases; bases with no gene match: 5. This CDR3 has 14 residues. Looked up from germline, CDR1 is SGHRS and CDR2 is YFSETQ. CDR3 sequence: CASSFGTGDVKLFF. In DNA, the CDR3 is TGCGCCAGCAGCTTCGGGACAGGGGACGTAAAACTGTTTTTT.

The chain employs TRBV4-1 and TRBJ2-3; 8 bases are shared with TRBD2. Germline V gene sequence: CDR1 MGHRA, CDR2 YSYEKL. The trim removed 4 bases at V and 5 bases at J, leaving 5 bases unmatched. The CDR3 length is 14 residues. For the CDR3, the DNA is TGCGCCAGCAGCCTACTGACTAGCGAAGATACGCAGTATTTT. Amino acid sequence: CASSLLTSEDTQYF.

The V and J genes are TRBV5-4 and TRBJ2-7; D not resolved. Trimming removed 0 bases at V and 2 bases at J, with 9 bases between. The CDR3 runs to 14 residues. From germline, CDR1 is SGHNT and CDR2 YYREEE (reference sequence). The CDR3 here is CASSLDQATYEQYV. As DNA, the CDR3 is TGTGCCAGCAGCTTGGATCAGGCAACCTACGAGCAGTACGTC.

This chain uses TRBV13 with TRBJ2-7; 7 bases match TRBD1. The J segment lost 2 bases and the V segment lost 2 bases, leaving 9 bases of the junction unmatched. CDR1 is PRHDT, CDR2 FYEKMQ, per germline (reference sequence). The CDR3 is 16 amino acids. The DNA of the CDR3 is TGTGCCAGCAGCTTATCTTCGGGACAGCGGACCTACGAGCAGTACTTC. It is translated as CASSLSSGQRTYEQYF.